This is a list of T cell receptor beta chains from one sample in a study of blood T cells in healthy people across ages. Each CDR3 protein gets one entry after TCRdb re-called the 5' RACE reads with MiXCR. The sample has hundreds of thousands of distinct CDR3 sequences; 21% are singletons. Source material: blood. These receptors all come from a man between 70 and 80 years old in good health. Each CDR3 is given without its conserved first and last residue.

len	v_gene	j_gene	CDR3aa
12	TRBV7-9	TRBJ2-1	ASSEYGIRNEQF
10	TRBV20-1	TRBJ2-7	SAGTGSYEQY
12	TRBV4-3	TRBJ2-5	ASSQDTGVKTQY
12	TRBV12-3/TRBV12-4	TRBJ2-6	ASTIRAGANVLT
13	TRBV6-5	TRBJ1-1	ASSYSSRVDTEAF
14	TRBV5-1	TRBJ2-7	ASSLVDHLVGYEQY
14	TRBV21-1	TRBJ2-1	ASSAPLGSSYNEQF
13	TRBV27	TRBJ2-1	ASSFTLAGGNEQF
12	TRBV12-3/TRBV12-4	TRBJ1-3	ASSFGGPGNTIY
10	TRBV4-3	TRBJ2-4	APDLAKNIQY
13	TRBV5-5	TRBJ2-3	ASSLDSSWVDTQY
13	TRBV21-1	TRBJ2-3	ASSISGRRTDTQY
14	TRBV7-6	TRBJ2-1	ASSLERAGSYNEQF
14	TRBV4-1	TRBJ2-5	ASSQRTGTSGREQY
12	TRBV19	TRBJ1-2	ASSGRPYNYGYT
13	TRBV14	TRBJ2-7	ASSQVARSPGEQY
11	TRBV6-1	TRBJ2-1	ASRVASGNEQF
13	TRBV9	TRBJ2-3	ASSVEGRDYDTQY
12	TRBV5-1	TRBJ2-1	ASSGGNSYNEQF
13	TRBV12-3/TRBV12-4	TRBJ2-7	ASRLASGSAYEQY
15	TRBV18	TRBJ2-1	ASSPSTRSSSYNEQF
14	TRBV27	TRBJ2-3	ANSLVGGRGTDTQY
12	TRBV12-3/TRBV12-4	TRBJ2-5	ASSLRGLAEGQI
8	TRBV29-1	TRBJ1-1	SIDNNEAF
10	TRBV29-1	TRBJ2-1	SPKALDNEQF
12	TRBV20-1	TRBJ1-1	SAREGGTVTEAF
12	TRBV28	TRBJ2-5	ASSLGGLHETQY
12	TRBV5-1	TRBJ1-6	ASSTDRPNSPLH
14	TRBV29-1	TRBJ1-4	SVEIQSRDRAEKLF
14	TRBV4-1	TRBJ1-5	ASSQFEQGDYQPQH
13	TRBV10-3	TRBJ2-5	AISPSPPRQETQY
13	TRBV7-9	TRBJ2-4	ASSLGTAGGNIQY
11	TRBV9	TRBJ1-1	ASSPGRDTEAF
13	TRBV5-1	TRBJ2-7	ASSLDGQGDYEQY
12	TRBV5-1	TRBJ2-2	ASSLEARTGELF
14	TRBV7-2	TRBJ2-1	ASSLGGSGGASEQF